This T cell receptor beta chain was obtained from a study of tumour-infiltrating T cells in Burkitt lymphoma. In the study overall: All epidemiological Burkitt lymphoma subtypes were represented in the cohort. Productive clonality predicted overall and progression-free survival. Study-level results: Public clonotypes, several, appeared across numerous Burkitt lymphoma patients.

This CDR3 comprises 13 residues. Germline V gives CDR1 GTSNPN, CDR2 SVGIG (reference sequence). Using immunoSEQ multiplex PCR, the repertoire was profiled, and TCRdb retains in-frame clones only, with some absent. The sample holds some 2,800 clones; approximately 15% are singletons and the top ten take 3% to 4%. In regard to this clone: Its target is not known.

The sequenced sample consisted of tumor tissue. The chain has TRBV30 and TRBJ1-2, with D possibly being TRBD1 (6 bases). The clonotype originates from a human donor with Burkitt lymphoma. CDR3 protein: CASWGADSYGYTF. The DNA of the CDR3 is TGTGCATCGTGGGGTGCGGACAGTTATGGCTACACCTTC.